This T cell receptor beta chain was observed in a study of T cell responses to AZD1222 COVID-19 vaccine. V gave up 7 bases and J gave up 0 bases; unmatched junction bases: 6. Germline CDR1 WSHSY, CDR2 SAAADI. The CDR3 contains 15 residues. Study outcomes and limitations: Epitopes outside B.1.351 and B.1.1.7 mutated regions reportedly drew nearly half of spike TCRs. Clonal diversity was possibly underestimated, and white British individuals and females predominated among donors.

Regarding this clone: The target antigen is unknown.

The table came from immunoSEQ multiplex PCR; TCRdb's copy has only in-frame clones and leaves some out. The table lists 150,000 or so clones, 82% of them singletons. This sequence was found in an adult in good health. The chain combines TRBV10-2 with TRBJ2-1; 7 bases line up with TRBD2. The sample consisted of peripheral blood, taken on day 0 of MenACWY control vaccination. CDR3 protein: CASTQTSRSYNEQFF. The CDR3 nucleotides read TGCGCCAGCACCCAGACTAGCCGCTCCTACAATGAGCAGTTCTTC.